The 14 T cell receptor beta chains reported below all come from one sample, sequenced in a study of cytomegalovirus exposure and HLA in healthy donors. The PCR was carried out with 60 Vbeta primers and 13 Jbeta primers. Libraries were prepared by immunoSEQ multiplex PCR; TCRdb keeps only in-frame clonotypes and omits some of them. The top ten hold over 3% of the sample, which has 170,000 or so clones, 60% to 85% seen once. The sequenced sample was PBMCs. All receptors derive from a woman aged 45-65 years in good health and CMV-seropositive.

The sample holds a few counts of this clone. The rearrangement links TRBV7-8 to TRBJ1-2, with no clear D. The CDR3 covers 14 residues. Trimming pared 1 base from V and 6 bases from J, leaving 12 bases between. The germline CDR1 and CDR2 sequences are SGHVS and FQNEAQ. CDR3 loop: CASSLVSGEDGYTF. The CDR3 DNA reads TGTGCCAGCAGCTTAGTGTCCGGGGAAGATGGCTACACCTTC.

The CDR3 DNA follows: TGTGCCAGCAGTTTGGCGGGTCCGACAAGTGAAGCTTTCTTT. The encoded protein is CASSLAGPTSEAFF. The chain carries TRBV27 and TRBJ1-1; no firm D call. The V and J ends lost 3 bases and 7 bases respectively, with 15 bases between them. The germline V gene has CDR1 MNHEY and CDR2 SMNVEV (reference sequence). The CDR3 extends over 14 amino acids.

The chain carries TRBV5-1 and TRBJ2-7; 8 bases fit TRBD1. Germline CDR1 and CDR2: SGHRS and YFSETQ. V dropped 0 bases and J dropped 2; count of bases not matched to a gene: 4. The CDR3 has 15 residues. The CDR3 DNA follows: TGCGCCAGCAGCTTGGGCGGACAGGGTACCTACGAGCAGTACTTC. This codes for CASSLGGQGTYEQYF.

CDR3 DNA sequence: TGTGCCAGCAGCTTCACGCAGGGGGCAGATACGCAGTATTTT. It specifies CASSFTQGADTQYF. The rearrangement uses TRBV7-6 and TRBJ2-3; 7 positions agree with TRBD1. There are 14 residues in the CDR3. V trimming: 3 bases; J trimming: 4 bases; junction bases outside the gene matches: 4. CDR1 and CDR2 from the germline V gene are SGHVS and FNYEAQ.

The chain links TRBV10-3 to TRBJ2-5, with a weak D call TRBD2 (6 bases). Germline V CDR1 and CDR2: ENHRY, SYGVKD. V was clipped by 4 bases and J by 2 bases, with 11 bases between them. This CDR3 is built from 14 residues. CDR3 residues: CAISGPSAQETQYF. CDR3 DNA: TGTGCCATCAGTGGCCCTAGCGCACAAGAGACCCAGTACTTC.

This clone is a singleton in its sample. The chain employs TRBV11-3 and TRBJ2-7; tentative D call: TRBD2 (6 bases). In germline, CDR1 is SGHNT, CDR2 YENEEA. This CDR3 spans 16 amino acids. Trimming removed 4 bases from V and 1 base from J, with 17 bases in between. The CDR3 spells CASSSLGGSRSYEQYF. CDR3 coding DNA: TGTGCCAGCAGCTCCCTTGGAGGGTCAAGGTCCTACGAGCAGTACTTC.

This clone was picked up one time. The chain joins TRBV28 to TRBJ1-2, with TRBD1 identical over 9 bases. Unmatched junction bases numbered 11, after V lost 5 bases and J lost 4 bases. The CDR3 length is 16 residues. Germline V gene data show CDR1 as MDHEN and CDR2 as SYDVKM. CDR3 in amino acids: CASSAPTGGLFYGYTF. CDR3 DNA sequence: TGTGCCAGCAGTGCTCCGACAGGGGGGTTGTTCTATGGCTACACCTTC.

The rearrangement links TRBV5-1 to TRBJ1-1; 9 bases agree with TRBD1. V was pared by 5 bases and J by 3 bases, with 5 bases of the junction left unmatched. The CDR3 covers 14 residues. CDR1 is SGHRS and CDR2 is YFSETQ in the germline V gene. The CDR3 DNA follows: TGCGCCAGCAGGACCGGGACAGGGTACACTGAAGCTTTCTTT. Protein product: CASRTGTGYTEAFF.

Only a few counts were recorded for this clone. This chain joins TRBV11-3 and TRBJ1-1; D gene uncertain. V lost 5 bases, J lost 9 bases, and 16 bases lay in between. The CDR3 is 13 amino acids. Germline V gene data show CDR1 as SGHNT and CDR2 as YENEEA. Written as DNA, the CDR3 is TGTGCCAGCAGCCTTGACGACAATTCCAAAGCTTTCTTT. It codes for CASSLDDNSKAFF.

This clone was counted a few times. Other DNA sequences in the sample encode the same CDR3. The CDR3 DNA sequence: TGTGCCACCAGCAGAGATCGAGGCTACGAGCAGTACTTC. Translating gives CATSRDRGYEQYF. This rearrangement joins TRBV15 to TRBJ2-7; unclear D gene. Trimming took 0 bases from V and 3 from J, leaving 6 bases between them. The CDR3 consists of 13 residues. Per germline, CDR1 LNHNV and CDR2 YYDKDF (reference sequence).

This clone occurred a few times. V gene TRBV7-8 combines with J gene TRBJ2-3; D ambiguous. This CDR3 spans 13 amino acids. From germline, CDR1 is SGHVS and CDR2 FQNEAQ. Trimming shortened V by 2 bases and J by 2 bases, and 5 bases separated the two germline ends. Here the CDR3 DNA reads TGTGCCAGCAGCTTACCTAACACAGATACGCAGTATTTT. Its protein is CASSLPNTDTQYF.

CDR3: CAISGGREGNNEQFF. In DNA, the CDR3 is TGTGCCATCAGTGGTGGGCGGGAGGGGAACAATGAGCAGTTCTTC. V is TRBV10-3 and J is TRBJ2-1; 9 nucleotides line up with TRBD2. CDR1 is ENHRY, CDR2 SYGVKD, per germline. This CDR3 contains 15 residues. After removal of 4 bases from V and 5 bases from J, the junction contained 6 bases not matched to a gene.

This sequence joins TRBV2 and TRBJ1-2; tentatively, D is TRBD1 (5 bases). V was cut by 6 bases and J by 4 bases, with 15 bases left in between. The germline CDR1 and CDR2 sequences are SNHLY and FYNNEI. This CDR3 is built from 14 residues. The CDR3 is CASRGDFDRYGYTF. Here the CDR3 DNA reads TGTGCCAGCAGGGGGGACTTTGACCGCTATGGCTACACCTTC.

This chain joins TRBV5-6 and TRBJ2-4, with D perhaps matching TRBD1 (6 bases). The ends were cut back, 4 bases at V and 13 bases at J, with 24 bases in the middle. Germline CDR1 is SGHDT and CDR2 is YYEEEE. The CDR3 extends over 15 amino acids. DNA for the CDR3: TGTGCCAGCAGCCCCTTTATAGGGGGTTCAGGGGAGCAGTACTTC. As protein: CASSPFIGGSGEQYF.